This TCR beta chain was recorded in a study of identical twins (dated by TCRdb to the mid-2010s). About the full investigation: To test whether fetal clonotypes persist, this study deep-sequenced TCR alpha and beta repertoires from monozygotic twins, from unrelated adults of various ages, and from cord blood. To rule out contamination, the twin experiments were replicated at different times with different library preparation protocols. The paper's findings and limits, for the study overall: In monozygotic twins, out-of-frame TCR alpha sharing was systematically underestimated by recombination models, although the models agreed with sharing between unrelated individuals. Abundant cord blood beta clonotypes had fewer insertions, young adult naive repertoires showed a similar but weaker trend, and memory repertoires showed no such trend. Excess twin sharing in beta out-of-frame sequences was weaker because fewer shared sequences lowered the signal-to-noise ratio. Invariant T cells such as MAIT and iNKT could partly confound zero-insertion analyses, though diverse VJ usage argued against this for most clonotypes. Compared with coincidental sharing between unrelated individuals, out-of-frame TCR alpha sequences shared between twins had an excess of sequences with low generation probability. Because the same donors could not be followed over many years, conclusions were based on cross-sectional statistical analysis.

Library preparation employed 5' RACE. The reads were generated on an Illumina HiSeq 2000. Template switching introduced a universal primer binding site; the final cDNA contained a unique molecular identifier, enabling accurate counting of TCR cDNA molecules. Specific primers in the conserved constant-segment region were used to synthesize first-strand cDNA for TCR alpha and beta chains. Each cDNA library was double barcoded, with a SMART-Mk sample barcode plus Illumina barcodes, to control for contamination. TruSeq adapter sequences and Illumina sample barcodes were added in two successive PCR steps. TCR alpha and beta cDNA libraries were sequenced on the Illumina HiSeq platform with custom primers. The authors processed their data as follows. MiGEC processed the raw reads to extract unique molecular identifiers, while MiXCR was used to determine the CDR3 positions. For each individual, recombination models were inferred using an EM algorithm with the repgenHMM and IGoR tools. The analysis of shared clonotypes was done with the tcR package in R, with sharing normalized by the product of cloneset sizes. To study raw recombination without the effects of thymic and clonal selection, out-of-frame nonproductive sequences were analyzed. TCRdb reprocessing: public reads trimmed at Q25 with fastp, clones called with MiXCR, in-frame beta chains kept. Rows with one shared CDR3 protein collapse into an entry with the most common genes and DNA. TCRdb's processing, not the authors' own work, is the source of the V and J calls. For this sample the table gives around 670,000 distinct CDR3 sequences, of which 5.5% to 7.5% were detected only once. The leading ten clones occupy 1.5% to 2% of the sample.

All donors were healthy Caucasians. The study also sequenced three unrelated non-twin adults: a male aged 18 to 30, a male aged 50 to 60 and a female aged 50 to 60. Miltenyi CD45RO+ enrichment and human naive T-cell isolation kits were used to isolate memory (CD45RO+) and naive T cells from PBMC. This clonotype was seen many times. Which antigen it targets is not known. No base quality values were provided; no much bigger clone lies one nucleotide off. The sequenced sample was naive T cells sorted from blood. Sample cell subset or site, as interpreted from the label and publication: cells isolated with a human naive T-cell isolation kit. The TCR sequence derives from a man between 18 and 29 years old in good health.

CDR3 sequence: CASSLALSGAPIQETQYF. Read as DNA, the sequence is TGTGCCAGCAGTTTAGCGCTTTCGGGGGCTCCAATACAAGAGACCCAGTACTTC. The chain links TRBV12-3 or TRBV12-4 with TRBJ2-5; the D call could be TRBD1 or TRBD2, with each sharing 6 bases. The CDR3 contains 18 residues, cysteine and phenylalanine counted. Only the CDR3 part of the read is kept: 54 bases, read in frame from the first base. The V and J ends are trimmed by 0 bases and 2 bases, leaving 19 bases between them.